This T cell receptor (beta chain) was retrieved from a study of blood T cell repertoires in COVID-19. All enrollees were about 18 to 95 years old and from fewer than 25 US areas. Participants were placed into cohorts based on the clinical history they reported. Symptom resolution, clearance, or two negative PCRs marked donors in Cohort 3 as recovered. The CDR3 runs to 14 residues. In germline, CDR1 is MNHEY, CDR2 SMNVEV (reference sequence). With 7 bases removed from V and 0 bases from J, the gap between germline ends came to 10 bases. The data were produced by immunoSEQ multiplex PCR, yet TCRdb's version contains in-frame clones alone and is incomplete. The data hold under 200,000 clones, with about four fifths observed a single time.

The source is a man in his sixties who had recovered from COVID-19. V and J are TRBV27 and TRBJ1-3; no clear D gene. Sequencing was performed on PBMCs or T cells enriched from blood (not recorded which). The CDR3 coding sequence is TGTGCCAGCAAGGGAGGAAGCTCTGGAAACACCATATATTTT. This translates into CASKGGSSGNTIYF.